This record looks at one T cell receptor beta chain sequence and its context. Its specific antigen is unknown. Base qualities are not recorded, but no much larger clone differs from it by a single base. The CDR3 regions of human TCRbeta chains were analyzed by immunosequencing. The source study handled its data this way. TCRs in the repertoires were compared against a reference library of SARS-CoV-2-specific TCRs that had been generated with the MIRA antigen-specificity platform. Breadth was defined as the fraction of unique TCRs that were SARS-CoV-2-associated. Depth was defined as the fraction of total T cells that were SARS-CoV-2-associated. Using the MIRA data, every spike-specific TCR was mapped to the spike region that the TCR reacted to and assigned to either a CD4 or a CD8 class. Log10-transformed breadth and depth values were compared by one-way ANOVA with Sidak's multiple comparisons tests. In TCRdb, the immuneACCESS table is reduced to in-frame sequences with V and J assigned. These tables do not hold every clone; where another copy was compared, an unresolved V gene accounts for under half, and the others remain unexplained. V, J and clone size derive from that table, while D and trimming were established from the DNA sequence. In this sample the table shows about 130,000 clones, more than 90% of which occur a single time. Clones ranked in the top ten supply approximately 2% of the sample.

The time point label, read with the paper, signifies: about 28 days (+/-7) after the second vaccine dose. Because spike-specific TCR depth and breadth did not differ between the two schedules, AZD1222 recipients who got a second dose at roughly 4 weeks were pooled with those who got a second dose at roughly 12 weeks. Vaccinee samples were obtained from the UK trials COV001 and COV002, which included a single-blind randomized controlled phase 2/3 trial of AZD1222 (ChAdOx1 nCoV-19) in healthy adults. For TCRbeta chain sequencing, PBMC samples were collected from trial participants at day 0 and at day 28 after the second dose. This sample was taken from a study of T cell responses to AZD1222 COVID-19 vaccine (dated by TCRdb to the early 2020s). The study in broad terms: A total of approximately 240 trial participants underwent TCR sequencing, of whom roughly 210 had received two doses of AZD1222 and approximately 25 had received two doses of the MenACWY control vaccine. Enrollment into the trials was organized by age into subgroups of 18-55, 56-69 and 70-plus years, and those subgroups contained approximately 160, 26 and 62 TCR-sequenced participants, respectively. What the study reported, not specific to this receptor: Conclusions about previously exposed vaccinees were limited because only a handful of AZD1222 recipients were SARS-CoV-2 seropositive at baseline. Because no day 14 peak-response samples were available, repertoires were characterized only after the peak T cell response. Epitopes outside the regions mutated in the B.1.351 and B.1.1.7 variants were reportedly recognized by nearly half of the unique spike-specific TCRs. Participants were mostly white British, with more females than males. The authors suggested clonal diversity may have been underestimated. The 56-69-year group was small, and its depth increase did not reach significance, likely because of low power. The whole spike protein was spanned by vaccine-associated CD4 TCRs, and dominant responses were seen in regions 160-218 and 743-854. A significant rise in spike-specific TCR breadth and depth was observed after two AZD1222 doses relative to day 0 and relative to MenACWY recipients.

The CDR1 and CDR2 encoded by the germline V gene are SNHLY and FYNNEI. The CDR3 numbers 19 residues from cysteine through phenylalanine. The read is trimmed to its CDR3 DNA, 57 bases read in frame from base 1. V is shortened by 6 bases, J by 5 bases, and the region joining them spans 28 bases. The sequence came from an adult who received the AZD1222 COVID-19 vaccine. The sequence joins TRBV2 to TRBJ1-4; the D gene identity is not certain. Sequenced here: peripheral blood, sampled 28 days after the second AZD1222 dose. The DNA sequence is TGTGCCAGCAGAAGTGGCGGGGAATTCTTTAGAAGGAGGAATGAAAAACTGTTTTTT. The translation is CASRSGGEFFRRRNEKLFF.